This T cell receptor beta chain was documented in a study of blood T cell repertoires in COVID-19. Looking at the study overall: Italy, Spain and the United States were the sources of the convalescent and acute COVID-19 samples. Sources were T cells, B-cell-depleted T cells, or PBMCs; the material itself was cDNA or gDNA.

Trimming shortened V by 7 bases and J by 4 bases, and 28 bases separated the two germline ends. Germline-derived CDR1 and CDR2 are MDHEN and SYDVKM. This CDR3 is 18 amino acids long. Seattle patient enrollment occurred during active infection, with longitudinal follow-up thereafter. As handled by the study authors: Estimates of nucleated cell counts were drawn from the amplification of reference gene primers. Data came from immunoSEQ multiplex PCR; TCRdb stores just in-frame clones and leaves some out. V and J calls plus clone size are reproduced from that table; the DNA served to infer D and trimming. The sample shows fewer than 300,000 clones, about four fifths of them seen only once.

The sample consisted of peripheral blood. The chain links TRBV28 to TRBJ1-1; no firm D call. This receptor was taken from a person between 65 and 80 years old with COVID-19, enrolled during active disease. The CDR3 sequence is CASTETFGVGVGGTEAFF. CDR3 DNA: TGTGCCAGCACCGAAACCTTTGGAGTTGGGGTCGGAGGCACTGAAGCTTTCTTT.